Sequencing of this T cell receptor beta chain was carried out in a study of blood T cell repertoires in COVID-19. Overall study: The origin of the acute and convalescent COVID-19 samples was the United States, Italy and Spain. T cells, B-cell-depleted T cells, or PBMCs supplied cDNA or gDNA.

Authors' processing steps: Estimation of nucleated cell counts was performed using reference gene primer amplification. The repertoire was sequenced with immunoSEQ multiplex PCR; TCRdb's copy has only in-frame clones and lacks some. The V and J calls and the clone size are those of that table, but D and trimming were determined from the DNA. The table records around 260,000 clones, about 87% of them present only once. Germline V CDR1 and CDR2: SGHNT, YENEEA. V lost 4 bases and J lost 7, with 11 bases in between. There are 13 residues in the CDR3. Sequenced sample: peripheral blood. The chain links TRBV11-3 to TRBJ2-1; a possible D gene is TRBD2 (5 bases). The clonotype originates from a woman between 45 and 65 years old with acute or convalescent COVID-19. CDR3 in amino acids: CASSSYGGNEQFF. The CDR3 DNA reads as TGTGCCAGCAGCTCCTACGGCGGGAATGAGCAGTTCTTC.